This entry lists 26 T cell receptor beta chains sequenced from one sample in a study of blood T cell repertoires in COVID-19. TCRdb keeps only in-frame clones here, not all; method: immunoSEQ multiplex PCR. Of around 130,000 clones in the sample, roughly three quarters were seen once. The sample comprised peripheral blood. The receptors shown here come from a human donor in a cohort sampled during active COVID-19.

This chain joins TRBV29-1 and TRBJ2-7, with 10 positions matching TRBD2. The V gene's germline CDR1 is SQVTM and CDR2 ANQGSEA. The CDR3 spans 13 residues. The ends lost 8 bases at V and 3 bases at J; junction bases unmatched: 7. The CDR3 sequence is CSFRTSGYYEQYF. The CDR3 DNA follows: TGCAGCTTTAGGACTAGCGGATACTACGAGCAGTACTTC.

In its sample, this clone was seen once. The chain is built from TRBV3-1 (or the pseudogene TRBV3-2) and TRBJ2-5, with TRBD1 matching over 8 bases. The CDR3 has 16 amino acids. V was pared by 1 base and J by 1 base, with 5 bases of the junction left unmatched. CDR1 is LGHDT, CDR2 YNNKEL, per germline (reference sequence). CDR3 protein: CASSQGPGQGQETQYF. In DNA, the CDR3 is TGTGCCAGCAGCCAAGGGCCCGGACAGGGCCAAGAGACCCAGTACTTC.

The V gene is TRBV2, the J gene TRBJ2-7, with TRBD1 as a possible D gene (6 bases). Looked up from germline, CDR1 is SNHLY and CDR2 is FYNNEI. The CDR3 consists of 14 residues. Trimming took 5 bases from V and 0 from J, leaving 11 bases between them. This CDR3 is CASSTRTDSYEQYF. CDR3 DNA sequence: TGTGCCAGCAGTACTAGGACAGACTCCTACGAGCAGTACTTC. Based on the CDR3 plus reference TRBV2 and TRBJ2-7, the full variable domain is EPEVTQTPSHQVTQMGQEVILRCVPISNHLYFYWYRQILGQKVEFLVSFYNNEISEKSEIFDDQFSVERPDGSNFTLKIRSTKLEDSAMYFCASSTRTDSYEQYFGPGTRLTVT.

The chain couples TRBV28 to TRBJ1-4, with 9 positions matching TRBD1. V dropped 7 bases and J dropped 10; count of bases not matched to a gene: 13. Germline V gene lookup returns CDR1 MDHEN and CDR2 SYDVKM. The CDR3 spans 15 residues. CDR3 nucleotide sequence: TGTGCCAGCAACTCACAGGGGGCCGGCGAGGGAAAACTGTTTTTT. Translation: CASNSQGAGEGKLFF.

The rearrangement joins TRBV5-5 to TRBJ1-5; the D gene is possibly TRBD1 (5 bases). CDR1 and CDR2 from the germline V gene are SGHKS and YYEKEE (reference sequence). The CDR3 loop spans 15 amino acids. V lost 4 bases, J lost 5 bases, and 16 bases lay in between. Here the CDR3 DNA reads TGTGCCAGCAGCCCCACGGATACGGGGGATCAGCCCCAGCATTTT. Amino acid sequence: CASSPTDTGDQPQHF.

The table lists this clone with many counts. The V gene is TRBV14, the J gene TRBJ1-1; no firm D call. Between the trimmed V and J ends, which lost 5 bases and 8 bases, there was a span of 18 bases. The CDR3 has 14 amino acids. Per the germline V gene, CDR1 is SGHDN and CDR2 is FVKESK. CDR3 nucleotide sequence: TGTGCCAGCAGCTTCATTTGGGCCCCGACAGAAGCTTTCTTT. Translated: CASSFIWAPTEAFF.

The chain is built from TRBV6-5 and TRBJ2-7; TRBD1 matches at 11 bases. The germline V gene has CDR1 MNHEY and CDR2 SVGAGI. V trimming: 6 bases; J trimming: 2 bases; junction bases outside the gene matches: 6. The CDR3 totals 15 residues. As DNA, the CDR3 is TGTGCCAGCAGAAAAGGGACAGGGGGAACCTACGAGCAGTACTTC. Protein sequence: CASRKGTGGTYEQYF.

The count of this clone is one. The gene calls are TRBV5-6 and TRBJ2-7, with TRBD1 matching over 11 bases. After removal of 4 bases from V and 5 bases from J, the junction contained 2 bases not matched to a gene. The length of the CDR3 is 13 residues. Germline V lookup: CDR1 SGHDT, CDR2 YYEEEE. Here the CDR3 reads CASSRDRGNEQYF. In nucleotides, the CDR3 is TGTGCCAGCAGCCGGGACAGGGGGAACGAGCAGTACTTC.

This rearrangement joins TRBV5-1 to TRBJ2-2; 9 bases match TRBD1. Germline V gene data show CDR1 as SGHRS and CDR2 as YFSETQ. V dropped 3 bases and J dropped 3; count of bases not matched to a gene: 3. The CDR3 spans 15 residues. The CDR3 protein is CASSSGQGYTGELFF. The CDR3 nucleotides are TGCGCCAGCAGCTCTGGACAGGGGTACACCGGGGAGCTGTTTTTT. Full variable domain (outside the CDR3, taken from reference TRBV5-1 and TRBJ2-2): KAGVTQTPRYLIKTRGQQVTLSCSPISGHRSVSWYQQTPGQGLQFLFEYFSETQRNKGNFPGRFSGRQFSNSRSEMNVSTLELGDSALYLCASSSGQGYTGELFFGEGSRLTVL.

J is TRBJ1-2 and V is TRBV11-2, with TRBD1 as a possible D gene (5 bases). The CDR3 extends over 15 amino acids. V lost 2 bases and J 8 bases, leaving 18 bases between the germline ends. The germline V gene has CDR1 SGHAT and CDR2 FQNNGV. CDR3 sequence reads: CASSLIGVRTRGYTF. As DNA, the CDR3 is TGTGCCAGCAGCTTAATAGGGGTCAGGACGCGGGGCTACACCTTC. Using reference TRBV11-2 and TRBJ1-2 for the parts outside the CDR3, the full variable domain is EAGVAQSPRYKIIEKRQSVAFWCNPISGHATLYWYQQILGQGPKLLIQFQNNGVVDDSQLPKDRFSAERLKGVDSTLKIQPAKLEDSAVYLCASSLIGVRTRGYTFGSGTRLTVV.

This clone was seen only once. V gene TRBV29-1 combines with J gene TRBJ1-3, with D perhaps TRBD1 (5 bases). The CDR3 has 12 residues. Between the trimmed V and J ends, which lost 7 bases and 3 bases, there was a span of 10 bases. Germline values: CDR1 SQVTM, CDR2 ANQGSEA. The CDR3 here is CSGQGYGNTIYF. Written as DNA, the CDR3 is TGCAGCGGTCAGGGATATGGAAACACCATATATTTT.

This sequence joins TRBV5-1 and TRBJ2-7, with 8 bases aligning to TRBD1. This CDR3 is built from 15 residues. Germline values: CDR1 SGHRS, CDR2 YFSETQ. With V trimmed by 2 bases and J by 0 bases, 4 bases remained unmatched. The CDR3, as DNA: TGCGCCAGCAGCTTAACCGGGACAGGCTCCTACGAGCAGTACTTC. Translation gives CASSLTGTGSYEQYF.

The chain has TRBV21-1 and TRBJ1-5; the tabulated D call, TRBD1, remains unverified against the DNA. TRBV21-1 is noted as a pseudogene. This CDR3 is built from 17 residues. The CDR3 is CASSTATPTYSNQPQHF. The CDR3 coding sequence is TGTGCCAGCAGCACAGCGACACCCACATATAGCAATCAGCCCCAGCATTTT.

The chain employs TRBV19 and TRBJ2-6, with 8 bases matching TRBD2. The CDR3 runs to 19 residues. The V gene end was trimmed by 7 bases and the J gene end by 0 bases; junction bases not matched to a gene: 14. Germline CDR1 reads LNHDA; CDR2 reads SQIVND (reference sequence). This CDR3 is CASTLAGGPVGSGANVLTF. The CDR3 coding sequence is TGTGCCAGTACGCTTGCGGGGGGACCAGTGGGCTCTGGGGCCAACGTCCTGACTTTC.

This rearrangement joins TRBV20-1 to TRBJ1-2; D remains unclear. V lost 4 bases, J lost 8 bases, and 11 bases lay in between. Germline values: CDR1 DFQATT, CDR2 SNEGSKA (reference sequence). The length of the CDR3 is 11 residues. The CDR3 here is CSAIVRGGYTF. DNA for the CDR3: TGCAGTGCTATAGTCCGAGGGGGCTACACCTTC.

CDR3 bases: TGTGCCAGCAGTTTAGGAGTAGTAAGCTCCTACGAGCAGTACTTC. This gives the protein CASSLGVVSSYEQYF. This chain joins TRBV27 and TRBJ2-7; unclear D gene. Per germline, CDR1 MNHEY and CDR2 SMNVEV (reference sequence). CDR3 length: 15 amino acids. The ends were cut back, 2 bases at V and 0 bases at J, with 11 bases in the middle.

This sequence joins TRBV29-1 and TRBJ2-1; D perhaps matches TRBD2 (5 bases). The V end lost 3 bases, the J end lost 5 bases, and 8 bases lay between the germline ends. This CDR3 has 12 amino acids. Germline loops: CDR1 SQVTM, CDR2 ANQGSEA. As DNA, the CDR3 is TGCAGCGTTGAGGACGGGAACAATGAGCAGTTCTTC. Translated, it gives CSVEDGNNEQFF.

This clone has more than one count but fewer than ten. This rearrangement joins TRBV3-1 (or the pseudogene TRBV3-2) to TRBJ1-2, with unresolved D. Trimming shortened V by 0 bases and J by 4 bases, and 6 bases separated the two germline ends. This CDR3 has 13 residues. CDR1 and CDR2 from the germline V gene are LGHDT and YNNKEL (reference sequence). Here the CDR3 reads CASSQDLGYGYTF. The CDR3, as DNA: TGTGCCAGCAGCCAAGATCTCGGCTATGGCTACACCTTC.

The chain combines TRBV6-6 with TRBJ1-1; D remains unclear. The CDR3 covers 15 residues. Germline CDR1 MNHNY, CDR2 SVGAGI (reference sequence). Deletions cut 2 bases from V and 5 bases from J, with 15 bases between. The DNA of the CDR3 is TGTGCCAGCAGTTACGGCAGACCTGGCGGGACTGAAGCTTTCTTT. This sequence encodes CASSYGRPGGTEAFF.

The rearrangement links TRBV12-3 or TRBV12-4 to TRBJ2-5; TRBD2 aligns across 8 bases. The CDR3 sequence is 13 residues long. The V gene end was trimmed by 6 bases and the J gene end by 0 bases; junction bases not matched to a gene: 0. The CDR3 nucleotides read TGTGCCAGCAGGACTAGCGACCAAGAGACCCAGTACTTC. Translation gives CASRTSDQETQYF.

This clone was seen once. This chain joins TRBV5-1 and TRBJ1-1; D remains unclear. V shed 0 bases and J shed 3 bases, with 9 bases lying between them. This CDR3 comprises 14 residues. CDR1 and CDR2 (germline): SGHRS, YFSETQ. In nucleotides, the CDR3 is TGCGCCAGCAGCTTGGACGCGGGCCACACTGAAGCTTTCTTT. Translation: CASSLDAGHTEAFF.

The chain combines TRBV4-1 with TRBJ2-7, with 7 bases identical to TRBD1. With 4 bases clipped from V and 4 bases from J, the junction kept 13 bases outside the gene matches. The CDR3 sequence is 16 residues long. Per the germline V gene, CDR1 is MGHRA and CDR2 is YSYEKL. The CDR3: CASSPGSGTVRYEQYF. In DNA form, the CDR3 reads TGCGCCAGCAGCCCGGGGTCCGGGACAGTGCGGTACGAGCAGTACTTC.

The chain is built from TRBV7-8 and TRBJ2-3, with 8 bases identical to TRBD2. V trimming: 0 bases; J trimming: 8 bases; junction bases outside the gene matches: 10. Germline V gene sequence: CDR1 SGHVS, CDR2 FQNEAQ. There are 16 residues in the CDR3. The CDR3 nucleotides are TGTGCCAGCAGCTTAGCGGGACTGTCTGCGGGGGGTACGCAGTATTTT. Amino acid sequence: CASSLAGLSAGGTQYF.

V gene TRBV19 combines with J gene TRBJ1-2; tentative D call: TRBD1 (5 bases). This CDR3 region has 13 residues. The germline V and J ends were trimmed by 2 bases and 8 bases, with 12 bases remaining between them. Germline CDR1 LNHDA, CDR2 SQIVND (reference sequence). The CDR3 DNA is TGTGCCAGTAGTATACCCCCCCAGGGCGGCTACACCTTC. Amino acids: CASSIPPQGGYTF.

This chain uses TRBV3-1 (or the pseudogene TRBV3-2) with TRBJ1-1; maybe TRBD1 (5 bases). CDR1 is LGHDT and CDR2 is YNNKEL in the germline V gene (reference sequence). The CDR3 has 16 amino acids. Trimming pared 0 bases from V and 3 bases from J, leaving 14 bases between. The CDR3 nucleotides are TGTGCCAGCAGCCAAGAAGGGGAAGATGCGCACACTGAAGCTTTCTTT. Translation gives CASSQEGEDAHTEAFF.

This chain joins TRBV7-9 and TRBJ1-1, with unresolved D. Germline V lookup: CDR1 SEHNR, CDR2 FQNEAQ (reference sequence). V gave up 3 bases and J gave up 1 base, with 6 bases separating them. This CDR3 is built from 13 residues. The CDR3 loop is CASSFPGNTEAFF. In DNA form, the CDR3 reads TGTGCCAGCAGCTTCCCCGGGAACACTGAAGCTTTCTTT.